The following is a TCR beta chain sequence with its context. No antigen is known for it. This specimen belongs to a study of graft-versus-host responses after intestinal transplantation. Whole-study findings and limits: Patients who carried graft-donor T cell macrochimerism also had high graft-versus-host to host-versus-graft clonal ratios in their allografts.

Sequencing used immunoSEQ multiplex PCR; TCRdb keeps in-frame clones, though not all of them. The profile shows 85,000 to 100,000 clones, around 93% of them singletons. The CDR3 sequence is 11 residues long. Looked up from germline, CDR1 is DFQATT and CDR2 is SNEGSKA (reference sequence). The V and J ends lost 7 bases and 5 bases, in that order; junction bases with no gene match: 3. This chain joins TRBV20-1 and TRBJ2-5; 8 bases match TRBD1. This sample comprised unstimulated CD4+ T cells sorted from spleen or lymph node cells, obtained before transplant. The TCR originated in a human donor who was the organ donor for an intestinal transplant. The CDR3 DNA sequence: TGCAGTGGACAGGGGACGGAGACCCAGTACTTC. It encodes CSGQGTETQYF.